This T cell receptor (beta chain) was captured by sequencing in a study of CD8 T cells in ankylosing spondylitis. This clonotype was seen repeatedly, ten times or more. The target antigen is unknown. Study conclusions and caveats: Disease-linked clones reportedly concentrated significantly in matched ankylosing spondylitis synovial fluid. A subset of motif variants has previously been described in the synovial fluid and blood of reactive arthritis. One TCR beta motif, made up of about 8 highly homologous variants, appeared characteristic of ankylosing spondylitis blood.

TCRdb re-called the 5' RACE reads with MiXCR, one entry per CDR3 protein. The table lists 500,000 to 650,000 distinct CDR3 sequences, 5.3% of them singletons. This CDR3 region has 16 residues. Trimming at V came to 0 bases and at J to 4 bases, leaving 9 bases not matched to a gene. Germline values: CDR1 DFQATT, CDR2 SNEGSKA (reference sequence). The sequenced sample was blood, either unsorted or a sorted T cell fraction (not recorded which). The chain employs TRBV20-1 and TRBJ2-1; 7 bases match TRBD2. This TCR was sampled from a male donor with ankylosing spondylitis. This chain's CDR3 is CSARDPSGRLYNEQFF. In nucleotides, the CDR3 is TGCAGTGCTAGAGATCCTAGCGGCAGACTTTACAATGAGCAGTTCTTC.